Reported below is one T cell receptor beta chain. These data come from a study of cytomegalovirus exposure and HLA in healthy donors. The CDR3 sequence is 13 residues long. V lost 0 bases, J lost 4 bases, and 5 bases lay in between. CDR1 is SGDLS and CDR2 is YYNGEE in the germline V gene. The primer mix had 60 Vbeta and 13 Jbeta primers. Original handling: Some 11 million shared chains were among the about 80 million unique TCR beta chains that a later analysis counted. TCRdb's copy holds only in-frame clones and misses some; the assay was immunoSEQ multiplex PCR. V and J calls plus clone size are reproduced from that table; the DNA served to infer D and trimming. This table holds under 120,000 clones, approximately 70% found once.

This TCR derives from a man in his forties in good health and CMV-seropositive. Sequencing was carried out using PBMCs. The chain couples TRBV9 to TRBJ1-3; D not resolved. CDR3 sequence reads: CASSVDQGNTIYF. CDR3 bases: TGTGCCAGCAGCGTAGACCAGGGAAACACCATATATTTT. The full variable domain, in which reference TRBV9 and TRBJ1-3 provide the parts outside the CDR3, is DSGVTQTPKHLITATGQRVTLRCSPRSGDLSVYWYQQSLDQGLQFLIQYYNGEERAKGNILERFSAQQFPDLHSELNLSSLELGDSALYFCASSVDQGNTIYFGEGSWLTVV.